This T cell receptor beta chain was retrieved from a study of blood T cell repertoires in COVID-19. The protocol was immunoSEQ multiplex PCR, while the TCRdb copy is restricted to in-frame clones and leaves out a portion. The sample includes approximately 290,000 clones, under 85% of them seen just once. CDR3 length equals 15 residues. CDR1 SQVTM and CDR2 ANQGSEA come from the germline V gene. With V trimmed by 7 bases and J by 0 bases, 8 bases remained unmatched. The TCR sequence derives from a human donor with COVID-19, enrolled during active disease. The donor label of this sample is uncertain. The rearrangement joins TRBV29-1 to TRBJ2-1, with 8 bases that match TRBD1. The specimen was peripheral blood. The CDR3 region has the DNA TGCAGCGCCTCCCGGACAGGGAGCTCCTACAATGAGCAGTTCTTC. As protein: CSASRTGSSYNEQFF.